This entry concerns a single T cell receptor beta chain. Authors' analysis steps: Counts of nucleated cells, estimated from reference gene primer amplification, were obtained. The protocol was immunoSEQ multiplex PCR, while the TCRdb copy is restricted to in-frame clones and leaves out a portion. That table gives V, J and clone size, and the DNA gave D and trimming. The table includes 110,000 to 150,000 clones, approximately 86% detected once. The data belong to a study of blood T cell repertoires in COVID-19. Study at large: Acute-phase and convalescent COVID-19 samples originated in the United States, Italy and Spain. T cells, B-cell-depleted T cells, or PBMCs supplied cDNA or gDNA.

CDR3 length equals 16 residues. The V segment lost 0 bases and the J segment 2 bases; nucleotides outside the gene matches: 5. Germline CDR1 LNHNV, CDR2 YYDKDF (reference sequence). This TCR came from a man in his sixties or seventies with acute or convalescent COVID-19. This rearrangement joins TRBV15 to TRBJ2-7, with 9 nucleotides matching TRBD2. Sequenced input: peripheral blood. The CDR3 loop reads CATSREWSGGTYEQYF. DNA of the CDR3: TGTGCCACCAGCAGAGAGTGGAGCGGGGGGACCTACGAGCAGTACTTC.